This T cell receptor beta chain is from a study of CD8 T cells in ankylosing spondylitis. Regarding the study as a whole: What appeared characteristic of ankylosing spondylitis blood was a TCR beta motif of under 10 highly homologous variants. Disease-linked clones, CD8+, were relatively rare in peripheral blood. Matched synovial fluid from ankylosing spondylitis patients was reported to be enriched for disease-linked clones. A subset of motif variants has previously been described in the synovial fluid and blood of reactive arthritis.

CDR1 DFQATT and CDR2 SNEGSKA come from the germline V gene (reference sequence). The CDR3 is made up of 13 amino acids. V dropped 6 bases and J dropped 0; count of bases not matched to a gene: 3. Molecular-barcoded quantitative 5'-RACE produced these TCR beta libraries. TCRdb reanalysed the 5' RACE reads using MiXCR and keeps one entry per CDR3 protein. The sample contains roughly 700,000 distinct CDR3 sequences, over 15% of which appear only once. This clonotype was detected only a few times. Its antigen is unknown. Sequenced material: blood, either unsorted or a sorted T cell fraction (not recorded which). This rearrangement joins TRBV20-1 to TRBJ1-2, with 8 bases lining up with TRBD1. This clonotype originated in a male donor with ankylosing spondylitis. This CDR3 reads CSAPDRANYGYTF. CDR3 DNA sequence: TGCAGTGCCCCGGACAGGGCTAACTATGGCTACACCTTC.